This T cell receptor beta chain was sequenced for a study of blood T cells in healthy people across ages. Whole-study findings and limits: A conclusive naive versus antigen-experienced comparison was prevented by the unsorted PBMCs. Long-lived donors had more naive CD4+ cells and higher diversity than aged donors.

The CDR3 extends over 15 amino acids. Germline lookup yields CDR1 GTSNPN and CDR2 SVGIG (reference sequence). Using a J-beta primer mix together with a sample-barcoded 5' primer, a second PCR was run for roughly 6 to 12 cycles. Template switching added a 12-random-nucleotide identifier to every cDNA molecule. TCRdb re-derived calls from the 5' RACE reads in MiXCR, one entry per CDR3 protein. Among about 670,000 distinct CDR3 sequences listed, 40% to 45% were seen once. Comment on this clonotype: Its antigen is undetermined. A single base separates this from a much larger clone, so it may be a read error.

Source material: blood. The chain joins TRBV30 to TRBJ2-3, with 9 nucleotides matching TRBD2. This sequence was found in a man at least 80 years old in good health. CDR3: CAWSRAGGRTDAQYF. In DNA form, the CDR3 reads TGTGCCTGGAGTCGGGCGGGAGGGAGAACAGATGCGCAGTATTTT.